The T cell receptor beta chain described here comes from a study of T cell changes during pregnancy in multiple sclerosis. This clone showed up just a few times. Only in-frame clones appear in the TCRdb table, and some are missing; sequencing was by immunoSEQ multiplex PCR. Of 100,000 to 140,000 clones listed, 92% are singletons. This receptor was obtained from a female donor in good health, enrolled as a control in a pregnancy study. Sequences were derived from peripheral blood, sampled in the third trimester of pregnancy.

For the CDR3, the DNA is TGTGCCAGCAGTGAGACAGTAAGCTCTGGGGCCAACGTCCTGACTTTC. Translation gives CASSETVSSGANVLTF. The chain has TRBV6-1 and TRBJ2-6; TRBD1 might be the D (5 bases). CDR3 size: 16 residues. Per the germline V gene, CDR1 is MNHNS and CDR2 is SASEGT. Trimming stripped 3 bases from V and 0 bases from J, with 9 bases between.